Below, 4 T cell receptor beta chains from the same sample are listed, as sequenced in a study of control samples from healthy donors and cancer patients. Generated by immunoSEQ multiplex PCR, the TCRdb table keeps only in-frame clones and is missing some. In the table there are about 140,000 clones, more than 90% of which are singletons. Input material: blood. The receptors shown here come from a man under 40 in good health.

The chain recombines TRBV30 with TRBJ1-4; weak D call: TRBD1 (6 bases). The CDR3 runs to 16 residues. CDR1 is GTSNPN and CDR2 is SVGIG in the germline V gene (reference sequence). V gave up 3 bases and J gave up 3 bases, with 17 bases separating them. The CDR3 protein is CAWSRSRQAPNEKLFF. Here the CDR3 DNA reads TGTGCCTGGAGCCGCTCCCGACAGGCGCCTAATGAAAAACTGTTTTTT.

This clone was seen only once. The chain is built from TRBV15 and TRBJ2-7; 10 bases agree with TRBD2. Germline CDR1 is LNHNV and CDR2 is YYDKDF (reference sequence). Trimming at V came to 5 bases and at J to 2 bases, leaving 6 bases not matched to a gene. The CDR3 runs to 15 residues. CDR3 in DNA: TGTGCCACCAGCCCGACTAGCGGGCGCACCTACGAGCAGTACTTC. Encoded protein: CATSPTSGRTYEQYF.

This rearrangement joins TRBV27 to TRBJ1-1; D is unresolved. Germline CDR1 MNHEY, CDR2 SMNVEV (reference sequence). Trimming removed 4 bases from V and 3 bases from J, with 6 bases in between. The CDR3 runs 12 residues. The CDR3 spells CASSSVYTEAFF. The CDR3 bases are TGTGCCAGCAGTTCCGTTTACACTGAAGCTTTCTTT.

The rearrangement links TRBV6-5 to TRBJ2-7, with D perhaps matching TRBD2 (5 bases). V lost 6 bases, J lost 2 bases, and 17 bases lay in between. Germline V gene data show CDR1 as MNHEY and CDR2 as SVGAGI. The CDR3 spans 15 residues. Here the CDR3 DNA reads TGTGCCAGCAGGGGTCTTGGTCTAGCCGCCTACGAGCAGTACTTC. It is translated as CASRGLGLAAYEQYF.